Below are 30 T cell receptor beta chains sequenced from a single sample in a study of blood T cell repertoires in COVID-19. The method was immunoSEQ multiplex PCR; TCRdb's version includes in-frame clones alone and lacks a portion of them. Of about half a million clones listed, 80% to 90% were seen once; the top ten hold 3% to 4%. The source material was peripheral blood. These receptors were obtained from a human donor in a cohort sampled during active COVID-19.

The gene calls are TRBV4-2 and TRBJ1-6; D unresolved. From germline, CDR1 is LGHNA and CDR2 YNFKEQ. V dropped 0 bases and J dropped 12 bases, with 6 bases sitting between them. The CDR3 extends over 12 amino acids. As DNA, the CDR3 is TGTGCCAGCAGCCAAGATGGAGGACCCCTCCACTTT. Its protein product is CASSQDGGPLHF.

The CDR3 DNA sequence: TGCGCCAGCAGCCCACCGCTAGCGGGAGTGAACACAGATACGCAGTATTTT. Its translation: CASSPPLAGVNTDTQYF. The J gene is TRBJ2-3, the V gene TRBV5-1; 10 bases align to TRBD2. V shed 4 bases and J 2 bases; nucleotides not matched to a gene: 10. The germline gives CDR1 SGHRS, CDR2 YFSETQ. The CDR3 length is 17 residues.

The chain links TRBV28 to TRBJ2-4; possibly TRBD1 for D (6 bases). The V and J ends lost 6 bases and 0 bases respectively, with 9 bases between them. This CDR3 spans 14 amino acids. CDR1 is MDHEN and CDR2 is SYDVKM in the germline V gene. The chain's CDR3 is CASSTGSAKNIQYF. The CDR3 DNA reads as TGTGCCAGCAGCACAGGGTCAGCCAAAAACATTCAGTACTTC.

V gene TRBV19 combines with J gene TRBJ1-5; D might be TRBD1 (5 bases). The CDR3 covers 15 residues. V lost 7 bases, J lost 6 bases, and 19 bases lay in between. Per germline, CDR1 LNHDA and CDR2 SQIVND (reference sequence). CDR3 coding DNA: TGTGCCAGTACCACACTACAGGCGTCGGGTCAGCCCCAGCATTTT. Its translation: CASTTLQASGQPQHF.

This clone was recorded once. The V gene is TRBV15, the J gene TRBJ1-1; D perhaps matches TRBD1 (6 bases). V was clipped by 1 base and J by 11 bases, with 17 bases between them. Looked up from germline, CDR1 is LNHNV and CDR2 is YYDKDF (reference sequence). This CDR3 has 14 residues. CDR3 nucleotide sequence: TGTGCCACCAGCAGAGGACAGGCTCCCCTTGAGGCTTTCTTT. Amino acid sequence: CATSRGQAPLEAFF.

This chain links TRBV6-2 or TRBV6-3 with TRBJ2-7; possibly TRBD2 for D (6 bases). From germline, CDR1 is MNHEY and CDR2 SVGEGT. V lost 6 bases to trimming and J lost 1 base, with 16 bases between them. CDR3 length: 15 amino acids. The CDR3 bases are TGTGCCAGCAGCTTCGAGGAGGGAGGATCCTACGAGCAGTACTTC. It specifies CASSFEEGGSYEQYF.

This clone was observed a few times. In DNA form, the CDR3 reads TGTGCCAGCAGCCGAGCCAGGGTGTCCTACGAGCAGTACTTC. Translation gives CASSRARVSYEQYF. The genes are TRBV16 and TRBJ2-7, with a possible D match to TRBD1 (5 bases). The CDR3 extends over 14 amino acids. Germline V lookup: CDR1 KGHSY, CDR2 FQNENV. Trimming removed 4 bases at V and 1 base at J, with 11 bases between.

The rearrangement uses TRBV4-1 and TRBJ1-1; D call uncertain. Germline assignment: CDR1 MGHRA and CDR2 YSYEKL. The CDR3 totals 17 residues. V lost 1 base, J lost 0 bases, and 15 bases lay in between. CDR3 DNA sequence: TGCGCCAGCAGCCAAGTGTCGAAGGACTTTATGAACACTGAAGCTTTCTTT. Its protein product is CASSQVSKDFMNTEAFF.

Ten or more counts support this clone. The chain carries TRBV27 and TRBJ1-5, with 9 positions matching TRBD1. CDR1 is MNHEY and CDR2 is SMNVEV in the germline V gene (reference sequence). The V gene end was trimmed by 5 bases and the J gene end by 6 bases; junction bases not matched to a gene: 11. The CDR3 is 16 residues long. In DNA, the CDR3 is TGTGCCAGCAGTCCACGGTGGGGACAGGGAGGTCAGCCCCAGCATTTT. It translates to CASSPRWGQGGQPQHF.

The chain links TRBV30 to TRBJ2-3; tentative D call: TRBD1 (6 bases). Germline CDR1 is GTSNPN and CDR2 is SVGIG (reference sequence). The length of the CDR3 is 15 residues. The V and J ends lost 1 base and 4 bases respectively, with 15 bases between them. CDR3 DNA sequence: TGTGCCTGGAGTGCAGGGGCCTGGGCCGCAGATACGCAGTATTTT. Translated, it gives CAWSAGAWAADTQYF.

This clone showed up just once. The chain joins TRBV7-8 to TRBJ2-1; possibly TRBD1 for D (6 bases). This CDR3 contains 15 residues. CDR1 SGHVS and CDR2 FQNEAQ come from the germline V gene. V dropped 3 bases and J dropped 1 base, with 10 bases sitting between them. This CDR3 is CASSLRDISYNEQFF. The DNA for the CDR3 is TGTGCCAGCAGCTTGAGGGACATTTCCTACAATGAGCAGTTCTTC.

The rearrangement joins TRBV2 to TRBJ1-5; no firm D call. The length of the CDR3 is 13 residues. The germline V gene has CDR1 SNHLY and CDR2 FYNNEI. The V gene lost 6 bases and the J gene lost 0 bases, with 6 bases spanning the gap. The CDR3 nucleotides are TGTGCCAGCAGGTATAGTAGCAATCAGCCCCAGCATTTT. Encoded protein: CASRYSSNQPQHF.

This clone appeared once. This CDR3 is CASTYSGRLADTQYF. CDR3 nucleotide sequence: TGTGCCAGCACCTATAGCGGGAGGTTGGCAGATACGCAGTATTTT. This chain uses TRBV7-8 with TRBJ2-3; 10 nucleotides match TRBD2. Trimming took 7 bases from V and 4 from J; bases not matched to a gene: 8. Germline CDR1 SGHVS, CDR2 FQNEAQ. This CDR3 has 15 amino acids.

J is TRBJ2-3 and V is TRBV10-3, with 11 nucleotides matching TRBD2. The CDR3 runs to 17 residues. Trimming took 10 bases from V and 6 from J; bases not matched to a gene: 18. Germline lookup yields CDR1 ENHRY and CDR2 SYGVKD. CDR3 sequence: CATTFGLAGGFRDTQYF. CDR3 bases: TGTGCCACGACGTTCGGACTAGCGGGCGGGTTTCGGGATACGCAGTATTTT.

The chain joins TRBV27 to TRBJ1-2; TRBD1 is a possible D gene (5 bases). CDR3 size: 15 residues. V was clipped by 3 bases and J by 1 base, with 12 bases between them. Germline V lookup: CDR1 MNHEY, CDR2 SMNVEV (reference sequence). CDR3 in amino acids: CASSLRDGGNYGYTF. DNA of the CDR3: TGTGCCAGCAGTTTGAGGGACGGGGGTAACTATGGCTACACCTTC.

The chain employs TRBV5-1 and TRBJ1-2; TRBD1 might be the D (5 bases). Trimming left V 0 bases short and J 6 bases short, with 15 bases between. The CDR3 is made up of 15 amino acids. In germline, CDR1 is SGHRS, CDR2 YFSETQ. The CDR3 here is CASSLEGTTVNGYTF. In nucleotides, the CDR3 is TGCGCCAGCAGCTTGGAAGGGACTACGGTCAATGGCTACACCTTC.

In DNA form, the CDR3 reads TGTGCCAGCTCATCCTCCGACTTCCCCCGAAGGGAGACCCAGTACTTC. Encoded protein: CASSSSDFPRRETQYF. V and J are TRBV18 and TRBJ2-5, with D unclear. The V gene lost 5 bases and the J gene lost 5 bases, with 21 bases spanning the gap. CDR1 KGHSH and CDR2 LQKENI come from the germline V gene. This CDR3 is built from 16 residues.

The CDR3 bases are TGTGCCAGCAGCGTCTGGCAGGGGGCGAGGAATGAGCAGTTCTTC. Its translation is CASSVWQGARNEQFF. This chain joins TRBV5-8 and TRBJ2-1, with 8 bases fitting TRBD1. The germline V gene has CDR1 SGHTS and CDR2 YDEGEE. The CDR3 covers 15 residues. J gave up 7 bases and V 4 bases, and 10 bases lay outside the gene matches.

CDR3 in DNA: TGTGCCAGCAGTTTTCAGGGGTTGACTGAAGCTTTCTTT. This codes for CASSFQGLTEAFF. This sequence joins TRBV12-3 or TRBV12-4 and TRBJ1-1; D is perhaps TRBD1 (6 bases). V lost 3 bases, J lost 5 bases, and 10 bases lay in between. The CDR3 has 13 amino acids.

V gene TRBV10-1 combines with J gene TRBJ2-2, with D possibly TRBD1 on 6 matching bases. Germline V lookup: CDR1 WNHNN, CDR2 SYGVQD (reference sequence). This CDR3 is 14 amino acids long. V gave up 7 bases and J gave up 6 bases, with 15 bases separating them. The CDR3: CASTNYREAGELFF. CDR3 nucleotides: TGCGCCAGCACTAACTACAGGGAAGCCGGGGAGCTGTTTTTT.

The chain links TRBV7-2 to TRBJ2-2; 7 nucleotides agree with TRBD1. The CDR3 length is 17 residues. CDR1 is SGHTA and CDR2 is FQGNSA in the germline V gene. J lost 6 bases, V lost 2 bases, and 12 bases had no gene match. The CDR3 region has the DNA TGTGCCAGCAGCTTATACCGGGCAGGGGGTCACCCCGGGGAGCTGTTTTTT. Protein sequence: CASSLYRAGGHPGELFF.

The rearrangement links TRBV30 to TRBJ1-1; a weak D match, TRBD1 (6 bases). The germline V and J ends were trimmed by 8 bases and 7 bases, with 17 bases remaining between them. The CDR3 covers 12 residues. The germline gives CDR1 GTSNPN, CDR2 SVGIG (reference sequence). The CDR3 region has the DNA TGTGCCGGCCGGGTCAGGGGTGGTGAAGCTTTCTTT. This sequence encodes CAGRVRGGEAFF.

This rearrangement joins TRBV7-9 to TRBJ1-6; perhaps TRBD1 as D (5 bases). The CDR3 length is 16 residues. V was cut by 5 bases and J by 5 bases, with 16 bases left in between. The V gene's germline CDR1 is SEHNR and CDR2 FQNEAQ (reference sequence). The CDR3 sequence is CASSIGSGYDNSPLHF. The CDR3 DNA reads as TGTGCCAGCAGCATCGGATCAGGGTACGATAATTCACCCCTCCACTTT.

The rearrangement uses TRBV25-1 and TRBJ2-1, with D tentatively TRBD1 (6 bases). In germline, CDR1 is MGHDK, CDR2 SYGVNS. The CDR3 is made up of 13 amino acids. Trimming shortened V by 2 bases and J by 7 bases, and 9 bases separated the two germline ends. The CDR3 region is CASSEQGINEQFF. The CDR3 nucleotides read TGTGCCAGCAGTGAACAGGGGATAAATGAGCAGTTCTTC.

This clone was seen once. This CDR3 is CASSLMVPRYGLGYTF. The CDR3, as DNA: TGTGCCAGCAGCTTAATGGTCCCTCGGTACGGACTCGGCTACACCTTC. The chain links TRBV7-2 to TRBJ1-2; D is unclear. The V end was cut by 2 bases, the J end by 8 bases, with 21 bases between. The CDR3 contains 16 residues. Germline V gene data show CDR1 as SGHTA and CDR2 as FQGNSA.

Details on this clone: This may stem from a read error, because a much larger clone lies one nucleotide away. Other DNA sequences of this sample code for an identical CDR3. The chain recombines TRBV6-5 with TRBJ2-7, with D possibly matching TRBD2 (5 bases). The CDR3 length is 14 residues. CDR1 and CDR2 from the germline V gene are MNHEY and SVGAGI. Between the trimmed V and J ends, which lost 7 bases and 1 base, there was a span of 14 bases. CDR3 in DNA: TGTGCCAGCACCCCCTGGGGAGTTTCCTACGAGCAGTACTTC. Amino acid sequence: CASTPWGVSYEQYF.

A remark on this clone: The germline gene is not matched at one end of the junction; a read error may be the cause. J is TRBJ1-1 and V is TRBV5-1; D not certain. Germline-derived CDR1 and CDR2 are SGHRS and YFSETQ. The CDR3 has 13 residues. The CDR3 DNA follows: TGCACCAGCAGCTTGACGGTGAACACTGAAGCTTTCTTT. This encodes CTSSLTVNTEAFF.

The chain uses TRBV30 and TRBJ2-5, with 7 bases matching TRBD2. The J segment lost 1 base and the V segment lost 4 bases, leaving 6 bases of the junction unmatched. Germline V gives CDR1 GTSNPN, CDR2 SVGIG (reference sequence). The CDR3 spans 14 residues. The CDR3 region has the DNA TGTGCCTGGAATAGGGGCGGGGGCCAAGAGACCCAGTACTTC. This translates into CAWNRGGGQETQYF.

A remark on this clone: Additional DNA sequences in this sample encode the identical CDR3. V is TRBV4-2 and J is TRBJ1-1; tentative D call: TRBD1 (6 bases). The CDR3 runs 13 residues. Trimming pared 4 bases from V and 4 bases from J, leaving 10 bases between. Germline CDR1 reads LGHNA; CDR2 reads YNFKEQ. The DNA of the CDR3 is TGTGCCAGCAGCCGAACAGGGAGCACTGAAGCTTTCTTT. Translation: CASSRTGSTEAFF.

The chain couples TRBV7-9 to TRBJ2-7; D perhaps matches TRBD1 (6 bases). The CDR3 runs to 14 residues. Trimming cost V 7 bases and J 4 bases, with 17 bases left between them. CDR1 is SEHNR, CDR2 FQNEAQ, per germline (reference sequence). CDR3 nucleotides: TGTGCCAGCATCGCTCGGGGACAAGAATACGAGCAGTACTTC. Translation: CASIARGQEYEQYF.